This T cell receptor beta chain is from a study of HIV-infected patients and healthy controls. About 500 ng RNA was reverse transcribed with alpha and beta constant-region primers. Each of the alpha and beta chains got its own library through chain-specific third strand synthesis with indices. Each cDNA molecule was barcoded, and a single primer pair amplified each chain. Two random hexamers, added before amplification and joined, formed each molecule's 12-nucleotide barcode. MiXCR, run by TCRdb on the 5' RACE reads, gives a single entry per CDR3 protein. This table holds around 11,000 distinct CDR3 sequences, 5.5% to 7% found once. CDR3 size: 13 residues. In germline, CDR1 is DFQATT, CDR2 SNEGSKA (reference sequence). V gave up 0 bases and J gave up 3 bases, with 8 bases separating them. Follow-up blood was drawn about 14 weeks, roughly three months, after antiretroviral therapy began. All unsorted peripheral T cells were captured because whole blood was used without fractionation.

This clonotype occurred many times. The origin of this receptor is an adult with HIV infection. The donor label of this sample is uncertain. The chain couples TRBV20-1 to TRBJ2-5; D might be TRBD2 (6 bases). Source: blood, taken during antiretroviral therapy. The CDR3 region has the DNA TGCAGTGCTAGAGATGGAGGGGAAGAGACCCAGTACTTC. Residues: CSARDGGEETQYF.